These 27 T cell receptor beta chains were all obtained from the same sample, sequenced in a study of blood T cells in healthy people across ages. It was with a sample-barcoded 5' primer and a J-beta primer mix that a second PCR of roughly 6 to 12 cycles was run. TCRdb ran MiXCR on the 5' RACE reads and lists one entry per CDR3 protein. The repertoire has 450,000 to 650,000 distinct CDR3 sequences, nearly 25% of them found once; the top ten carry around 10%. The sample was also reused in another study, on T cells of mothers and their children.

Source material: blood. Source of these receptors: a boy aged 5-17 years in good health.

In DNA, the CDR3 is TGCAGTGCTAGAAACCACAACAGGGATGACTATGGCTACACCTTC. Translation gives CSARNHNRDDYGYTF. The gene calls are TRBV20-1 and TRBJ1-2, with D maybe TRBD1 (6 bases). The germline CDR1 and CDR2 sequences are DFQATT and SNEGSKA (reference sequence). The V gene lost 2 bases and the J gene lost 3 bases, with 16 bases spanning the gap. CDR3 size: 15 residues.

This clonotype has only a few counts. The rearrangement joins TRBV28 to TRBJ2-5, with D perhaps matching TRBD1 or TRBD2 (6 bases each). Germline V lookup: CDR1 MDHEN, CDR2 SYDVKM. The CDR3 runs 14 residues. Trimming cost V 8 bases and J 1 base, with 14 bases left between them. The CDR3 reads CASARGRTQETQYF. The CDR3, as DNA: TGTGCCAGCGCGAGGGGGAGGACCCAAGAGACCCAGTACTTC. The variable domain in full, completed from reference TRBV28 and TRBJ2-5, reads DVKVTQSSRYLVKRTGEKVFLECVQDMDHENMFWYRQDPGLGLRLIYFSYDVKMKEKGDIPEGYSVSREKKERFSLILESASTNQTSMYLCASARGRTQETQYFGPGTRLLVL.

This sequence joins TRBV4-2 and TRBJ2-7, with no clear D. The CDR3 runs 13 residues. The germline gives CDR1 LGHNA, CDR2 YNFKEQ. V lost 0 bases, J lost 6 bases, and 9 bases lay in between. CDR3 bases: TGTGCCAGCAGCCAAGAGAATCTAATCGAGCAGTACTTC. The encoded protein is CASSQENLIEQYF.

In this sample, this clonotype turned up a few times. The chain is built from TRBV20-1 and TRBJ1-1; 7 bases align to TRBD1. The CDR3 is 14 residues long. CDR1 is DFQATT and CDR2 is SNEGSKA in the germline V gene (reference sequence). The V and J ends lost 3 bases and 5 bases, in that order; junction bases with no gene match: 9. The CDR3 DNA reads TGCAGTGCTAGGGACAGGTGGAGTTTGACTGAAGCTTTCTTT. This codes for CSARDRWSLTEAFF.

V gene TRBV18 combines with J gene TRBJ2-1; D is unresolved. The CDR3 covers 15 residues. Looked up from germline, CDR1 is KGHSH and CDR2 is LQKENI. V lost 2 bases, J lost 0 bases, and 8 bases lay in between. The CDR3 DNA is TGTGCCAGCTCACCAGGGCGGAACTCCTACAATGAGCAGTTCTTC. Amino acid sequence: CASSPGRNSYNEQFF.

The chain employs TRBV6-5 and TRBJ2-7; TRBD1 is a possible D gene (6 bases). Germline assignment: CDR1 MNHEY and CDR2 SVGAGI. Trimming cost V 3 bases and J 5 bases, with 17 bases left between them. CDR3 length equals 15 residues. The CDR3 sequence is CASSYTRGRPNEQYF. In nucleotides, the CDR3 is TGTGCCAGCAGTTATACCAGGGGTAGGCCCAACGAGCAGTACTTC.

The rearrangement uses TRBV28 and TRBJ2-7, with TRBD1 matching 8 bases. The CDR3 length is 15 residues. J gave up 5 bases and V 5 bases, and 11 bases lay outside the gene matches. The V gene's germline CDR1 is MDHEN and CDR2 SYDVKM. CDR3 DNA sequence: TGTGCCAGCAGTCCGCTACCTTCGGACAGGGACGAGCAGTACTTC. It yields the protein CASSPLPSDRDEQYF.

Details on this clonotype: At one boundary the junction diverges from the germline segment, which might be a read error. The chain couples TRBV28 to TRBJ1-1, with D perhaps TRBD1 (5 bases). The germline gives CDR1 MDHEN, CDR2 SYDVKM. The CDR3 is 15 amino acids. The CDR3 DNA reads as TGTGCCAGCAGTTTATGGGCAGGGAAAGACACCGAAGCTTTCTTT. It encodes CASSLWAGKDTEAFF.

This clonotype showed up just a few times. The chain recombines TRBV7-2 with TRBJ1-2; 9 positions agree with TRBD1. The CDR3 is 15 residues long. Looked up from germline, CDR1 is SGHTA and CDR2 is FQGNSA. The trim removed 5 bases at V and 8 bases at J, leaving 12 bases unmatched. The CDR3 nucleotides are TGTGCCAGCAGCCCCGACAGGGGGGCGTTTCGAGGCTACACCTTC. Encoded protein: CASSPDRGAFRGYTF.

The rearrangement links TRBV20-1 to TRBJ2-7, with 9 bases aligning to TRBD1. CDR3 length: 16 residues. V lost 3 bases and J lost 6; bases outside the gene matches: 15. Per the germline V gene, CDR1 is DFQATT and CDR2 is SNEGSKA (reference sequence). This CDR3 reads CSASGRADRGLLEQYF. Here the CDR3 DNA reads TGCAGTGCTAGTGGTCGGGCGGACAGGGGTTTACTCGAGCAGTACTTC.

The chain is built from TRBV20-1 and TRBJ2-1, with 7 bases that match TRBD2. Trimming cost V 6 bases and J 8 bases; bases outside gene matches: 13. The CDR3 sequence is 14 residues long. CDR1 and CDR2 from the germline V gene are DFQATT and SNEGSKA (reference sequence). CDR3 protein: CSAPQAGTNYEQFF. For the CDR3, the DNA is TGCAGTGCACCGCAAGCGGGAACCAACTATGAGCAGTTCTTC.

This chain joins TRBV5-6 and TRBJ2-7; maybe TRBD1 (5 bases). Germline CDR1 SGHDT, CDR2 YYEEEE. The CDR3 sequence is 14 residues long. With 3 bases removed from V and 9 bases from J, the gap between germline ends came to 19 bases. CDR3 nucleotide sequence: TGTGCCAGCAGCTCCAACAGGTCCCCGGCTGGGCAGTACTTC. It translates to CASSSNRSPAGQYF.

The sample holds one count of this clonotype. The chain uses TRBV5-1 and TRBJ2-5; 9 bases map to TRBD1. CDR1 SGHRS and CDR2 YFSETQ come from the germline V gene. The V gene end was trimmed by 4 bases and the J gene end by 3 bases; junction bases not matched to a gene: 4. This CDR3 has 14 amino acids. The CDR3 loop reads CASSKDRGKETQYF. CDR3 DNA sequence: TGCGCCAGCAGCAAGGACAGGGGTAAAGAGACCCAGTACTTC.

This clonotype was counted between two and nine times. V and J are TRBV5-1 and TRBJ2-1, with a tentative D call TRBD2 (5 bases). This CDR3 is 13 amino acids long. V gave up 4 bases and J gave up 8 bases, with 13 bases separating them. The V gene's germline CDR1 is SGHRS and CDR2 YFSETQ. The CDR3 coding sequence is TGCGCCAGCAGCCCCGGGGATCGGGATGAGCAGTTCTTC. It codes for CASSPGDRDEQFF.

Details on this clonotype: This likely comes from a read error, as the CDR3 has no conserved phenylalanine or tryptophan at its end. The chain combines TRBV20-1 with TRBJ2-5, with TRBD1 as a possible D gene (5 bases). The germline V gene encodes CDR1 DFQATT and CDR2 SNEGSKA (reference sequence). The CDR3 is 12 amino acids. The germline V and J ends were trimmed by 1 base and 3 bases, with 6 bases remaining between them. This CDR3 is CSARGREETQYL. In nucleotides, the CDR3 is TGCAGTGCTAGAGGCAGGGAAGAGACCCAGTACCTC.

CDR3 residues: CASRQRNTQYF. Written as DNA, the CDR3 is TGTGCCAGCAGACAGAGGAATACGCAGTATTTT. This chain links TRBV28 with TRBJ2-3; D gene unclear. Trimming took off 6 bases at V and 7 bases at J, with 8 bases between the two ends. Germline lookup yields CDR1 MDHEN and CDR2 SYDVKM. The CDR3 totals 11 residues.

This chain connects TRBV9 to TRBJ2-2; D call uncertain. Germline CDR1 SGDLS, CDR2 YYNGEE. This CDR3 spans 16 amino acids. V was clipped by 3 bases and J by 2 bases, with 14 bases between them. The CDR3 reads CASSATDRDNTGELFF. The CDR3 nucleotides are TGTGCCAGCAGCGCCACCGACCGAGACAACACCGGGGAGCTGTTTTTT.

The V call is TRBV9, the J call TRBJ1-1, with D maybe TRBD1 (5 bases). Germline V gives CDR1 SGDLS, CDR2 YYNGEE. The CDR3 spans 17 residues. The ends were cut back, 0 bases at V and 0 bases at J, with 15 bases in the middle. The CDR3 region has the DNA TGTGCCAGCAGCGTAGTTTCCAGGGTTACAATGAACACTGAAGCTTTCTTT. This gives the protein CASSVVSRVTMNTEAFF. Complete variable domain (other parts from reference TRBV9 and TRBJ1-1): DSGVTQTPKHLITATGQRVTLRCSPRSGDLSVYWYQQSLDQGLQFLIQYYNGEERAKGNILERFSAQQFPDLHSELNLSSLELGDSALYFCASSVVSRVTMNTEAFFGQGTRLTVV.

The gene calls are TRBV4-2 and TRBJ1-3, with TRBD1 identical over 7 bases. V shed 0 bases and J 0 bases; nucleotides not matched to a gene: 8. Germline CDR1 LGHNA, CDR2 YNFKEQ. This CDR3 contains 18 residues. The CDR3 DNA sequence: TGTGCCAGCAGCCAAGATTTGTTCCGGGACAGCTCTGGAAACACCATATATTTT. Its protein is CASSQDLFRDSSGNTIYF.

This clonotype was counted between two and nine times. This sequence joins TRBV7-2 and TRBJ2-5; 10 bases fit TRBD2. The DNA end is a closer match to TRBJ2-7, so the J assignment may be wrong. The CDR3 covers 15 residues. Germline V gene lookup returns CDR1 SGHTA and CDR2 FQGNSA. The CDR3 here is CASREAGGPLGEQYF. The DNA for the CDR3 is TGTGCCAGCAGAGAAGCGGGAGGGCCATTAGGCGAGCAGTACTTC.

The chain has TRBV28 and TRBJ2-7; D unresolved. Germline V gives CDR1 MDHEN, CDR2 SYDVKM. V lost 2 bases, J lost 2 bases, and 13 bases lay in between. CDR3 size: 15 residues. In DNA form, the CDR3 reads TGTGCCAGCAGTTTAACATGGACGAACGCCTACGAGCAGTACTTC. As protein: CASSLTWTNAYEQYF.

This clonotype was recorded a few times. The chain links TRBV5-4 to TRBJ2-5, with 10 bases aligning to TRBD2. The germline V gene encodes CDR1 SGHNT and CDR2 YYREEE (reference sequence). CDR3 size: 15 residues. V trimming: 4 bases; J trimming: 2 bases; junction bases outside the gene matches: 5. The CDR3 is CASSKTSGLQETQYF. In DNA form, the CDR3 reads TGTGCCAGCAGCAAGACTAGCGGGCTACAAGAGACCCAGTACTTC. Looking up the rest from reference TRBV5-4 and TRBJ2-5 gives the full variable domain: ETGVTQSPTHLIKTRGQQVTLRCSSQSGHNTVSWYQQALGQGPQFIFQYYREEENGRGNFPPRFSGLQFPNYSSELNVNALELDDSALYLCASSKTSGLQETQYFGPGTRLLVL.

The rearrangement joins TRBV4-2 to TRBJ2-7; D assignment may be TRBD1 or TRBD2 (5 bases each). This CDR3 is 14 amino acids long. CDR1 and CDR2 (germline): LGHNA, YNFKEQ. The V end was cut by 5 bases, the J end by 2 bases, with 13 bases between. The CDR3 DNA is TGTGCCAGCAGCTTAGATCCGGGGCCCTACGAGCAGTACTTC. This translates into CASSLDPGPYEQYF.

For this clonotype: A read error may produce the germline difference seen at one junction end. The genes are TRBV4-3 and TRBJ2-5; D gene unclear. The DNA end is more similar to TRBJ2-7, so the J call may be wrong. The CDR3 spans 14 residues. The germline V gene encodes CDR1 LGHNA and CDR2 YSLEER. As DNA, the CDR3 is TGCGCCAGCAGCAAAGACTTCTCCGGGCGCGAGCAGTACTTC. Amino acids: CASSKDFSGREQYF.

The CDR3 loop reads CASSVGREGQPQHF. The CDR3 nucleotides are TGTGCCAGCAGCGTAGGGAGGGAGGGACAGCCCCAGCATTTT. V is TRBV9 and J is TRBJ1-5; D is unresolved. Per the germline V gene, CDR1 is SGDLS and CDR2 is YYNGEE. V lost 0 bases and J lost 7, with 11 bases in between. CDR3 length equals 14 residues.

The chain combines TRBV4-3 with TRBJ2-5; 7 bases fit TRBD1. Germline CDR1 LGHNA, CDR2 YSLEER. CDR3 length: 17 amino acids. With 4 bases clipped from V and 13 bases from J, the junction kept 24 bases outside the gene matches. The CDR3 loop reads CASSRGRDRAGGTDPYF. CDR3 in DNA: TGCGCCAGCAGCCGAGGAAGAGATAGGGCAGGGGGAACGGACCCGTACTTC.

This clonotype has a handful of counts. CDR3 sequence reads: CASSPARQGANEQYF. The CDR3 bases are TGTGCCAGCTCACCAGCCCGACAGGGTGCCAACGAGCAGTACTTC. The chain links TRBV18 to TRBJ2-7; 7 bases agree with TRBD1. Germline V CDR1 and CDR2: KGHSH, LQKENI. CDR3 length equals 15 residues. Germline trimming cut 2 bases from V and 5 bases from J; bases unmatched to any gene: 9.